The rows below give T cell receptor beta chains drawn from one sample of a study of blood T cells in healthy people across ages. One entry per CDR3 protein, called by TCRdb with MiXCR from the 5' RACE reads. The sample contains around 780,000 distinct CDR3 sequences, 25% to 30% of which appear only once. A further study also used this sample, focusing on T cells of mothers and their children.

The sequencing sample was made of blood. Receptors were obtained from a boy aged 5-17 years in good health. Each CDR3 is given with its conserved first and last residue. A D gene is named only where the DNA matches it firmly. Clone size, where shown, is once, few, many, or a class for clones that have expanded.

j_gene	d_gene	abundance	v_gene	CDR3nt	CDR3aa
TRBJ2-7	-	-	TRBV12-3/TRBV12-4	TGTGCCAGCTCAACAGGGTGGGACGAGCAGTACTTC	CASSTGWDEQYF
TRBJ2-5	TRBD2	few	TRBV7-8	TGTGCCAGCTCTCGTAACGGGGGGGAAGAGACCCAGTACTTC	CASSRNGGEETQYF
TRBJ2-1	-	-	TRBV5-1	TGCGCCAGCAGCCTACCCTCGGGGGCTAGTGAGCAGTTCTTC	CASSLPSGASEQFF
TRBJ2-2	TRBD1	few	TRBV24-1	TGTGCCACCAGTGACACCGGGACAGGGATCCGCGGGGAGCTGTTTTTT	CATSDTGTGIRGELFF
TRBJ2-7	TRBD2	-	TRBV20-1	TGCAGTGCCGGGGGGACTCCCTCCTACGAGCAGTACTTC	CSAGGTPSYEQYF
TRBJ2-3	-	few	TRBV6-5	TGTGCCAGCAGCCCTCTCGGGGCAATCACAGATACGCAGTATTTT	CASSPLGAITDTQYF
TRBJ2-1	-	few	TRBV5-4	TGTGCCAGCAGCCCGTTAGGGTCCAATGAGCAGTTCTTC	CASSPLGSNEQFF
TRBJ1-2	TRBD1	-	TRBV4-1	TGCGCCAGCAGCCAAGCCGGACAGGGGAATGGCTACACCTTC	CASSQAGQGNGYTF
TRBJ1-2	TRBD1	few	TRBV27	TGTGCCAGCAGTGCAACAGGGGGCTTGGGGGGCTACACCTTC	CASSATGGLGGYTF
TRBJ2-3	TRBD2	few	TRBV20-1	TGCAGTGGGGGTAGCGGGGCTAGCACAGATACGCAGTATTTT	CSGGSGASTDTQYF
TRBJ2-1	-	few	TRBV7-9	TGTGCCAGCAGCTTCTACCCCCCCAATGAGCAGTTCTTC	CASSFYPPNEQFF
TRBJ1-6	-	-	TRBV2	TGTGCCAGCAGTGAGAGCGGTCTCGACTCACCCCTCCACTTT	CASSESGLDSPLHF
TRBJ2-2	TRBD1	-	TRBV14	TGTGCCAGCAGTCGGACCCGGGACAGGCGAACCGGGGAGCTGTTTTTT	CASSRTRDRRTGELFF
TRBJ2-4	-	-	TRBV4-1	TGCGCCAGCAGCCCATGGGGCAGCAAAAACATTCAGTACTTC	CASSPWGSKNIQYF
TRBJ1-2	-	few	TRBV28	TGTGCCAGCAGCCCCGGACCGCCCCTCGGCAACTATGGCTACACCTTC	CASSPGPPLGNYGYTF
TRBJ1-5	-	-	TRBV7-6	TGTGCCAGCAGCTTATACCTGGGGGAAGCCCAGCATTTT	CASSLYLGEAQHF
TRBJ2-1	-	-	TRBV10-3	TGTGCCATCAGAGGGGGGGGGAATGAGCAGTTCTTC	CAIRGGGNEQFF
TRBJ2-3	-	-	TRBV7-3	TGTGCCAGCAGCTTAACACCCGACACAGATACGCAGTATTTT	CASSLTPDTDTQYF
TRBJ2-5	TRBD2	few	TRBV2	TGTGCCAGCAGTGAACTGCTAGCGGGAGGAGAGACCCAGTACTTC	CASSELLAGGETQYF